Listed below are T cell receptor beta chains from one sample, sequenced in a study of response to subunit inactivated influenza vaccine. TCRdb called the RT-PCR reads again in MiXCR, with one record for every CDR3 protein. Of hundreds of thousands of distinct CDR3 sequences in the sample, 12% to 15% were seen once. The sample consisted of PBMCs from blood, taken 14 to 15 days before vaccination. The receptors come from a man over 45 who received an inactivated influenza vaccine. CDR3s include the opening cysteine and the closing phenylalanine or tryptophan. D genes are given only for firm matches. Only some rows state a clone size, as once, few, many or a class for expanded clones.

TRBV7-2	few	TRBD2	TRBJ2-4	CASTRSAGAGNIQYF	TGTGCCAGCACTCGATCGGCGGGAGCAGGAAACATTCAGTACTTC
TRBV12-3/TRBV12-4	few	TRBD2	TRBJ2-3	CASSPRGLAGGTDTQYF	TGTGCCAGCAGTCCCCGAGGATTAGCGGGGGGCACAGATACGCAGTATTTT
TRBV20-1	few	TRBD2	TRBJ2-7	CSASRLAGYSYEQYF	TGCAGTGCTAGTCGCCTAGCGGGTTATTCCTACGAGCAGTACTTC
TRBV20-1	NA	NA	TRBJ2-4	CSARDGHRNIQYF	TGCAGTGCTAGAGATGGGCACAGGAACATTCAGTACTTC
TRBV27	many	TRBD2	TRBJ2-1	CASSLWPYQRERSYNEQFF	TGTGCCAGCAGTTTATGGCCCTATCAGCGGGAGAGGTCCTACAATGAGCAGTTCTTC
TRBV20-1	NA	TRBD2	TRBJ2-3	CSAGPSGSTDTQYF	TGCAGTGCGGGACCTAGCGGGAGCACAGATACGCAGTATTTT
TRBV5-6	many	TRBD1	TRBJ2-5	CASSSPGQEGSQYF	TGTGCCAGCAGCTCGCCGGGACAGGAGGGCTCCCAGTACTTC
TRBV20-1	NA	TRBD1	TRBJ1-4	CSASQTGTGAEKLFF	TGCAGTGCTTCTCAGACCGGGACAGGGGCGGAAAAACTGTTTTTT
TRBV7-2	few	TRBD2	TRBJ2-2	CASSLAASGISGELFF	TGTGCCAGCAGCTTAGCGGCTAGCGGGATTTCGGGGGAGCTGTTTTTT
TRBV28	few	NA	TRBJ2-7	CASSGVRLGDYEQYF	TGTGCCAGCAGTGGGGTTAGACTAGGGGACTACGAGCAGTACTTC
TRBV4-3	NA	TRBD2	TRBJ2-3	CASSQRLAGIADTQYF	TGCGCCAGCAGCCAAAGACTAGCGGGAATTGCTGATACGCAGTATTTT
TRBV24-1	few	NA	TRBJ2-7	CATSGKAGAYEQYF	TGTGCCACCAGTGGTAAAGCGGGCGCCTACGAGCAGTACTTC
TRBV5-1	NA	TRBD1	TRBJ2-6	CASSLGQGNGANVLTF	TGCGCCAGCAGCTTGGGACAGGGTAATGGGGCCAACGTCCTGACTTTC
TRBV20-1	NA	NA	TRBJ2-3	CSARDGTHNTDTQYF	TGCAGTGCTAGGGACGGGACGCATAACACAGATACGCAGTATTTT
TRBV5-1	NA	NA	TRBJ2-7	CASSPRVGTSSYEQYF	TGCGCCAGCAGCCCCAGGGTTGGGACCAGCTCCTACGAGCAGTACTTC
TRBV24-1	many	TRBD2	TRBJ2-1	CATSDIRLAASYNEQFF	TGTGCCACCAGTGATATCCGACTAGCAGCCTCCTACAATGAGCAGTTCTTC
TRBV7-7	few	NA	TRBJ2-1	CASSLAGKDEQFF	TGTGCCAGCAGCTTAGCGGGGAAGGATGAGCAGTTCTTC
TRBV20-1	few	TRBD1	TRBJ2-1	CSARVTGTGRNEQFF	TGCAGTGCTAGAGTTACCGGGACAGGGAGGAATGAGCAGTTCTTC
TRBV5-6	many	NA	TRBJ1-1	CASSLRSPGIPEAFF	TGTGCCAGCAGCTTGAGGTCCCCCGGAATACCTGAAGCTTTCTTT
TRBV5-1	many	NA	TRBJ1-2	CASRTEVGYGYTF	TGCGCCAGCAGGACGGAGGTTGGCTATGGCTACACCTTC
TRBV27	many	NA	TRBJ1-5	CASSPTGNQPQHF	TGCGCCAGCAGCCCTACAGGGAATCAGCCCCAGCATTTT
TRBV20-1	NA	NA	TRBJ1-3	CSARTTASGNTIYF	TGCAGTGCTAGAACCACAGCTTCTGGAAACACCATATATTTT
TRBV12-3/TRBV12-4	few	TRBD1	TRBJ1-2	CASSVVRTGVNYGYTF	TGTGCCAGCAGCGTGGTACGGACAGGGGTTAACTATGGCTACACCTTC
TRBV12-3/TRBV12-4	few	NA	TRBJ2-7	CASSLGGMFYEQYF	TGTGCCAGCAGTTTAGGCGGGATGTTCTACGAGCAGTACTTC
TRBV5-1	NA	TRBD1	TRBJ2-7	CASTLRAQGQGWGEQYF	TGCGCCAGCACCCTACGAGCCCAGGGACAGGGTTGGGGCGAGCAGTACTTC
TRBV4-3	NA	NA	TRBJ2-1	CASSQDWVAAYNEQFF	TGCGCCAGCAGCCAAGATTGGGTAGCGGCCTACAATGAGCAGTTCTTC
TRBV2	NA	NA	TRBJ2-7	CASSEAPGNEQYF	TGTGCCAGCAGTGAAGCGCCGGGGAACGAGCAGTACTTC
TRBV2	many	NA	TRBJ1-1	CASSDIGGRVNTEAFF	TGTGCCAGCAGTGACATTGGTGGCAGGGTCAACACTGAAGCTTTCTTT
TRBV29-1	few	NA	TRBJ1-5	CSVEWGQPQHF	TGCAGCGTTGAATGGGGTCAGCCCCAGCATTTT
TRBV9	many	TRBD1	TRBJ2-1	CASSKDRVEYNEQFF	TGTGCCAGCAGCAAAGACAGGGTGGAATACAATGAGCAGTTCTTC
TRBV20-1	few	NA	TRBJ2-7	CSATNLYEQYF	TGCAGTGCTACCAACCTCTACGAGCAGTACTTC
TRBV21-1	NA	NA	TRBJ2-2	CASSKAEGTDTGELFF	TGTGCCAGCAGCAAAGCGGAGGGGACTGACACCGGGGAGCTGTTTTTT
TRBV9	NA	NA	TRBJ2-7	CASSVDHSYEQYF	TGTGCCAGCAGCGTAGACCACTCCTACGAGCAGTACTTC
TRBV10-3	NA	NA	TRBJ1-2	CATGHPNDYGYTF	TGTGCCACGGGTCATCCCAACGACTATGGCTACACCTTC
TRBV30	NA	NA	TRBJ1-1	CAWRTGGEAFF	TGTGCCTGGAGGACCGGGGGTGAAGCTTTCTTT
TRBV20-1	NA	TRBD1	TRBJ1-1	CSAISQGERWNTEAFF	TGCAGTGCTATATCACAGGGGGAGAGGTGGAACACTGAAGCTTTCTTT
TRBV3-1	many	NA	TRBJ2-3	CASSLTGDTQYF	TGTGCCAGCAGCTTAACGGGGGATACGCAGTATTTT
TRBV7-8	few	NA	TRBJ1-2	CASSLARYQNFYGYTF	TGTGCCAGCAGCTTAGCAAGGTACCAGAACTTCTATGGCTACACCTTC
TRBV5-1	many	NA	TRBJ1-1	CASSLNQGQGTEAFF	TGCGCCAGCAGCTTGAATCAGGGTCAGGGTACTGAAGCTTTCTTT
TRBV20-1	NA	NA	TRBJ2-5	CSARQTTRAETQYF	TGCAGTGCTAGGCAAACCACAAGGGCGGAGACCCAGTACTTC
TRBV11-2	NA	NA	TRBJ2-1	CASSLLLRSYNEQFF	TGTGCCAGCAGCCTACTACTACGGAGCTACAATGAGCAGTTCTTC